This T cell receptor beta chain was observed in a study of PD-1 blockade in classical Hodgkin lymphoma. In the study overall: Patients were administered nivolumab (3 mg/kg intravenously) every 2 weeks.

The CDR3 is 15 residues long. The germline gives CDR1 MNHEY, CDR2 SVGAGI. V was pared by 9 bases and J by 6 bases, with 20 bases between. Study-wide results and limits: The diversity seen at baseline in complete responders resembled that of newly diagnosed patients. Underlying causes for the observed repertoire differences were not defined, possibly disease activity or prior therapy. When set against healthy donors, newly diagnosed patients were reported to show lower baseline TCR diversity.

The method was immunoSEQ multiplex PCR; TCRdb's version includes in-frame clones alone and lacks a portion of them. The sample consists of about 13,000 clones, 80% to 95% of them appearing once. Points on this clone: What it binds is not known.

Relapses following autologous stem cell transplantation were seen in all patients, with brentuximab vedotin exposure varying. The sequence came from a human donor with classical Hodgkin lymphoma. The sequencing here drew on peripheral blood mononuclear cells (PBMCs), taken at baseline. The chain joins TRBV6-5 to TRBJ2-2; D call uncertain. CDR3 sequence reads: CASTFDTPWAGELFF. In DNA, the CDR3 is TGTGCCAGTACCTTCGATACACCCTGGGCCGGGGAGCTGTTTTTT.